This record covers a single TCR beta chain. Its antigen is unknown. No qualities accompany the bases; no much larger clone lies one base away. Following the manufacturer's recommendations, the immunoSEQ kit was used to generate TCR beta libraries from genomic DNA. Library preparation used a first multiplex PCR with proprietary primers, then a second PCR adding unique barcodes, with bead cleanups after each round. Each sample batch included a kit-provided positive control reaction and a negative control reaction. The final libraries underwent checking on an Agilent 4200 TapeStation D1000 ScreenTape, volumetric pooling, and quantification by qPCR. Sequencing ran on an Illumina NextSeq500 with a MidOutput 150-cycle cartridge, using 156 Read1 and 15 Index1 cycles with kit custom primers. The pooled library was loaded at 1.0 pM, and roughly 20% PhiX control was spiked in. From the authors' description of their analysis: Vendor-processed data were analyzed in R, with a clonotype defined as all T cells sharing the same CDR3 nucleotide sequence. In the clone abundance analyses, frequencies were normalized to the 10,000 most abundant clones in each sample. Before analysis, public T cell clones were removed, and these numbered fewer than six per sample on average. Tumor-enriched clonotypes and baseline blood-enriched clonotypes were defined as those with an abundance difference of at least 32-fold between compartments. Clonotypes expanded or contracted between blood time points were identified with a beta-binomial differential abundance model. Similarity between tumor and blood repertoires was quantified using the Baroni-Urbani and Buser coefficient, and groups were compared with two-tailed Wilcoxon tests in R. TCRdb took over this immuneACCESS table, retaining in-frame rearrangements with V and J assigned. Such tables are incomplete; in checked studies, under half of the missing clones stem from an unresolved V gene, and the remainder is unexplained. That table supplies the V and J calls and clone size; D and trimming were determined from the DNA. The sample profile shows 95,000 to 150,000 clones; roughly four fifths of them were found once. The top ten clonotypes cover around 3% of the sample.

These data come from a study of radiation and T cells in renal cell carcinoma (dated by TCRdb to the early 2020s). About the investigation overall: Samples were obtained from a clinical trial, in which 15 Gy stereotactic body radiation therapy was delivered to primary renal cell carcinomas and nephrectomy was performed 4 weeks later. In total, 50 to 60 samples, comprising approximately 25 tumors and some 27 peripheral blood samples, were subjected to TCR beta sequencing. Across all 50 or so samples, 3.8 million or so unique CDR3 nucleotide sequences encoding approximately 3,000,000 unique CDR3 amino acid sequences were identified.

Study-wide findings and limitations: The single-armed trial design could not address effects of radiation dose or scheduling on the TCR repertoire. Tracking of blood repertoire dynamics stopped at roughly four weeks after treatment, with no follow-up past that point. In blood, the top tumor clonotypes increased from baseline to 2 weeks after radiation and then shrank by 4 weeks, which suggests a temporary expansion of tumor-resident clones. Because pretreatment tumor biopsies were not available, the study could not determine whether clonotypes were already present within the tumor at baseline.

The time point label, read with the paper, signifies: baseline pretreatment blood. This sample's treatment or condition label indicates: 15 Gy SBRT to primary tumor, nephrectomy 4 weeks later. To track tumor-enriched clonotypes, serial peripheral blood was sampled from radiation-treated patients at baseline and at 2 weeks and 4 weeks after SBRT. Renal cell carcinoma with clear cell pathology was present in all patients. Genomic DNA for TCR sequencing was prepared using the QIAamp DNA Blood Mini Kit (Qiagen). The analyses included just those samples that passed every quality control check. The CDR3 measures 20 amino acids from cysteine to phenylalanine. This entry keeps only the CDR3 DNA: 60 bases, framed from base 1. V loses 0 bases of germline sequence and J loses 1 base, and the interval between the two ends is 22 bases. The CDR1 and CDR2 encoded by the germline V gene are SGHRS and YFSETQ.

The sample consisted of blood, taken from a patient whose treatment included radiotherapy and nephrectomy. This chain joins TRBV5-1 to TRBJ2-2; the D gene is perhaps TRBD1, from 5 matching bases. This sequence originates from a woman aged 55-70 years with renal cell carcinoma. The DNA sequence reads TGCGCCAGCAGCTTGGTAGTGGCGTCTGGGGCTCAACTGAACACCGGGGAGCTGTTTTTT. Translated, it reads CASSLVVASGAQLNTGELFF.